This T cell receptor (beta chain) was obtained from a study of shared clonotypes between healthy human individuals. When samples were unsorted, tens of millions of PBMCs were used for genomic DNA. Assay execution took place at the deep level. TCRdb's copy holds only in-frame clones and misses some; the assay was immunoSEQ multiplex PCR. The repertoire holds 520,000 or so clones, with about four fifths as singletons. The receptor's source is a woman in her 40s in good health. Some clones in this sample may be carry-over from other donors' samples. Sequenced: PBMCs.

The CDR3 reads CASTGSTPGTGELFF. CDR3 DNA sequence: TGCGCCAGCACGGGTTCTACCCCCGGGACCGGGGAGCTGTTTTTT. This chain joins TRBV10-1 and TRBJ2-2, with unresolved D. Trimming took off 7 bases at V and 5 bases at J, with 17 bases between the two ends. The CDR3 contains 15 residues. Germline loops: CDR1 WNHNN, CDR2 SYGVQD (reference sequence).